The 13 T cell receptor beta chains in this list originate from one sample, sequenced in a study of long-term antiretroviral therapy in people with HIV. immunoSEQ v3.0 was run at survey level. The assay was immunoSEQ multiplex PCR, and TCRdb's table has in-frame clones only and misses some. The sample yields 25,000 to 35,000 clones, approximately 93% seen once. Sequencing used unsorted PBMCs, obtained approximately 6.5 years after starting antiretroviral therapy. Receptor source: a middle-aged woman with HIV.

The chain employs TRBV30 and TRBJ2-2, with 11 bases identical to TRBD2. Losses at the gene ends were 4 bases for V and 4 bases for J; bases not matched to a gene: 2. Germline-derived CDR1 and CDR2 are GTSNPN and SVGIG (reference sequence). The CDR3 is made up of 14 amino acids. This CDR3 is CAWTSGGFTGELFF. The CDR3 bases are TGTGCCTGGACTAGCGGGGGGTTCACCGGGGAGCTGTTTTTT.

This clone was seen only once. This rearrangement joins TRBV5-6 to TRBJ2-3; D assignment may be TRBD1 or TRBD2 (5 bases each). Trimming took off 4 bases at V and 6 bases at J, with 12 bases between the two ends. The V gene's germline CDR1 is SGHDT and CDR2 YYEEEE. This CDR3 is 13 amino acids long. CDR3 DNA sequence: TGTGCCAGCAGCGGGGACCTGGGGGATACGCAGTATTTT. As protein: CASSGDLGDTQYF.

The chain uses TRBV7-2 and TRBJ1-6; D uncertain. The CDR3 has 13 residues. Trimming took off 0 bases at V and 7 bases at J, with 4 bases between the two ends. From germline, CDR1 is SGHTA and CDR2 FQGNSA. In nucleotides, the CDR3 is TGTGCCAGCAGCTTAGCGATCAATTCACCCCTCCACTTT. The encoded protein is CASSLAINSPLHF. Full variable domain (missing parts from reference TRBV7-2 and TRBJ1-6): GAGVSQSPSNKVTEKGKDVELRCDPISGHTALYWYRQSLGQGLEFLIYFQGNSAPDKSGLPSDRFSAERTGGSVSTLTIQRTQQEDSAVYLCASSLAINSPLHFGNGTRLTVT.

The rearrangement links TRBV5-1 to TRBJ2-1; the match to TRBD2 covers 8 bases. The germline V gene has CDR1 SGHRS and CDR2 YFSETQ. This CDR3 spans 14 amino acids. The J segment lost 4 bases and the V segment lost 5 bases, leaving 5 bases of the junction unmatched. CDR3 protein: CASSSGTLYNEQFF. The CDR3 DNA sequence: TGCGCCAGCAGTAGCGGGACTTTATACAATGAGCAGTTCTTC. Using reference TRBV5-1 and TRBJ2-1 for the parts outside the CDR3, the full variable domain is KAGVTQTPRYLIKTRGQQVTLSCSPISGHRSVSWYQQTPGQGLQFLFEYFSETQRNKGNFPGRFSGRQFSNSRSEMNVSTLELGDSALYLCASSSGTLYNEQFFGPGTRLTVL.

V gene TRBV5-1 combines with J gene TRBJ2-5; unclear D gene. V lost 5 bases and J 1 base, leaving 6 bases between the germline ends. The CDR3 spans 12 residues. CDR1 and CDR2 from the germline V gene are SGHRS and YFSETQ. CDR3 residues: CASRQLQETQYF. The CDR3 DNA sequence: TGCGCCAGCAGACAGCTCCAAGAGACCCAGTACTTC.

In its sample, this clone was seen once. J is TRBJ1-1 and V is TRBV7-2, with D possibly being TRBD1 (6 bases). The CDR3 extends over 15 amino acids. V was clipped by 5 bases and J by 1 base, with 14 bases between them. From germline, CDR1 is SGHTA and CDR2 FQGNSA. CDR3 loop: CASSPGQTGNTEAFF. CDR3 nucleotide sequence: TGTGCCAGCAGCCCGGGTCAGACAGGGAACACTGAAGCTTTCTTT.

V is TRBV11-2 and J is TRBJ1-2; 7 bases are shared with TRBD1. The CDR3 is made up of 16 amino acids. Germline loops: CDR1 SGHAT, CDR2 FQNNGV. The ends lost 5 bases at V and 7 bases at J; junction bases unmatched: 16. Written as DNA, the CDR3 is TGTGCCAGCAGCCAATTCGCGAGGGGGCGGTTCGGTGGCTACACCTTC. Translated, it gives CASSQFARGRFGGYTF.

This chain uses TRBV5-4 with TRBJ1-4; 7 bases match TRBD1. Germline assignment: CDR1 SGHNT and CDR2 YYREEE (reference sequence). The trim removed 4 bases at V and 8 bases at J, leaving 8 bases unmatched. The CDR3 is made up of 14 amino acids. CDR3 bases: TGTGCCAGCAGCCTAGGGGGCGCAGGGGAAAAACTGTTTTTT. Translated: CASSLGGAGEKLFF. Supplemented by reference TRBV5-4 and TRBJ1-4, the full variable domain reads ETGVTQSPTHLIKTRGQQVTLRCSSQSGHNTVSWYQQALGQGPQFIFQYYREEENGRGNFPPRFSGLQFPNYSSELNVNALELDDSALYLCASSLGGAGEKLFFGSGTQLSVL.

This clone has just a few counts. The gene calls are TRBV14 and TRBJ1-2, with a possible D match to TRBD1 (6 bases). The CDR3 loop spans 14 amino acids. Germline V gene data show CDR1 as SGHDN and CDR2 as FVKESK. The V end was cut by 6 bases, the J end by 4 bases, with 15 bases between. The CDR3 sequence is CASSRGVKVYGYTF. CDR3 bases: TGTGCCAGCAGTAGGGGGGTAAAGGTCTATGGCTACACCTTC.

V usage is TRBV6-1 and J usage is TRBJ1-1; D might be TRBD1 (6 bases). Between the trimmed V and J ends, which lost 2 bases and 6 bases, there was a span of 13 bases. CDR1 is MNHNS, CDR2 SASEGT, per germline. The CDR3 totals 14 residues. CDR3 DNA sequence: TGTGCCAGCAGTGAAATCGACAGGAGTGCTGAAGCTTTCTTT. It encodes CASSEIDRSAEAFF.

The chain employs TRBV19 and TRBJ2-1; TRBD2 aligns across 7 bases. The CDR3 is 15 amino acids. The germline V gene has CDR1 LNHDA and CDR2 SQIVND (reference sequence). With 2 bases clipped from V and 5 bases from J, the junction kept 6 bases outside the gene matches. The CDR3 DNA follows: TGTGCCAGTAGTATACAGCGGGGCCCAAACAATGAGCAGTTCTTC. Its translation: CASSIQRGPNNEQFF.

This clone was seen only once. CDR3 loop: CASTFRDTSGNTIYF. CDR3 in DNA: TGTGCCAGCACCTTTCGGGACACCTCTGGAAACACCATATATTTT. The chain links TRBV6-6 to TRBJ1-3; the D gene is possibly TRBD1 (6 bases). The ends were cut back, 7 bases at V and 0 bases at J, with 13 bases in the middle. The CDR3 contains 15 residues. Germline V CDR1 and CDR2: MNHNY, SVGAGI (reference sequence).

The chain joins TRBV7-9 to TRBJ1-5; D perhaps matches TRBD1 (6 bases). V dropped 5 bases and J dropped 3 bases, with 11 bases sitting between them. The CDR3 spans 14 residues. CDR1 is SEHNR and CDR2 is FQNEAQ in the germline V gene (reference sequence). The CDR3 coding sequence is TGTGCCAGCAGCGAACAGGGTTTCAATCAGCCCCAGCATTTT. Residues: CASSEQGFNQPQHF.